The rows below give T cell receptor beta chains drawn from one sample of a study of monozygotic twins with inflammatory bowel disease. TCRdb processed the 5' RACE reads again and assigns one entry to each CDR3 protein, with no DNA. The sample has roughly 100,000 distinct CDR3 sequences. The specimen was blood. These receptors all come from a human donor with ulcerative colitis or Crohn's disease, or a healthy co-twin of an affected twin (not recorded which). Each CDR3 is given with its conserved first and last residue. Each record gives: clone size, CDR3 length, V gene, J gene, CDR3 protein. Size tells how often a clone was seen (once, few, many) or the class of an expanded clone, and some rows leave it out.

.	15	TRBV5-6	TRBJ2-1	CASSLARGLISEQFF
medium-sized	14	TRBV28	TRBJ2-7	CASRYRGLSYEQYF
.	12	TRBV20-1	TRBJ2-7	CSARRQNYEQYF
.	12	TRBV5-6	TRBJ2-1	CASSFAGNEQFF
.	11	TRBV7-2	TRBJ2-1	CASSQMNEQFF
.	15	TRBV5-6	TRBJ2-1	CASSFWDRLDNEQFF
.	11	TRBV6-5	TRBJ2-7	CASETGYEQYF
.	13	TRBV28	TRBJ2-3	CASSFPPGDTQYF
.	15	TRBV3-1	TRBJ2-1	CASSQTSGAYNEQFF
.	12	TRBV5-1	TRBJ1-2	CASSLDFGGYTF
.	17	TRBV7-9	TRBJ2-7	CASSLLPLAGGSYEQYF
.	14	TRBV28	TRBJ2-7	CASRPHTTGWEQYF
.	15	TRBV20-1	TRBJ1-1	CSARSLKGLNTEAFF
.	15	TRBV7-2	TRBJ2-7	CASSLGYAVSYEQYF
.	15	TRBV11-2	TRBJ2-3	CASSFTGLKSDTQYF
.	15	TRBV2	TRBJ1-5	CASSEGRNSNQPQHF
.	13	TRBV7-2	TRBJ1-2	CASSTPTGNGYTF
.	17	TRBV20-1	TRBJ2-7	CSARATPPSGRAYEQYF
.	13	TRBV7-3	TRBJ2-5	CASSADRGETQYF
.	17	TRBV12-3/TRBV12-4	TRBJ2-3	CASSLALSPSGVDTQYF
.	17	TRBV12-3/TRBV12-4	TRBJ1-1	CASSPQISPGWSTEAFF
.	17	TRBV10-3	TRBJ2-7	CAISYALGGQDAYEQYF
.	15	TRBV7-2	TRBJ2-1	CASSLASGGYNEQFF
.	15	TRBV7-2	TRBJ2-5	CASSPNYLYQETQYF
.	13	TRBV7-2	TRBJ2-7	CASRASGLPEQYF
.	15	TRBV4-3	TRBJ2-3	CASSQDQSSGDTQYF
.	17	TRBV5-1	TRBJ2-3	CASSPGRVLRGQSTQYF
.	13	TRBV7-2	TRBJ2-1	CASRGSGRGEQFF
.	13	TRBV7-2	TRBJ1-2	CASSLHANYGYTF
.	15	TRBV5-5	TRBJ1-4	CASSGAGGQNEKLFF
.	15	TRBV20-1	TRBJ1-6	CSALGQGVHNSPLHF
.	13	TRBV10-3	TRBJ2-7	CAISLEDRYEQYF
.	16	TRBV10-3	TRBJ2-7	CAISEPDGLLGYEQYF